A single sample gave rise to the 4 T cell receptor beta chains below, sequenced in a study of OX40 agonist ivuxolimab in advanced cancers. Only in-frame clones appear in the TCRdb table, and some are missing; sequencing was by immunoSEQ multiplex PCR. Found here are roughly 60,000 clones, about 85% of them singletons; the top ten hold 4% to 5%. This sample comprised CD4+ or CD8+ T cells sorted from blood, obtained in a trial of the OX40 agonist ivuxolimab. The origin of the receptors is an adult with an advanced solid tumor such as melanoma, head and neck, liver or kidney cancer.

The CDR3 bases are TGTGCCAGCAGTCGACTACTAGCGGGGGGCGGCAATGAGCAGTTCTTC. As protein: CASSRLLAGGGNEQFF. The chain uses TRBV28 and TRBJ2-1; 12 nucleotides match TRBD2. The trim removed 5 bases at V and 6 bases at J, leaving 8 bases unmatched. The CDR3 contains 16 residues. The germline gives CDR1 MDHEN, CDR2 SYDVKM.

This chain uses TRBV30 with TRBJ2-1, with D unclear. The CDR3 has 14 amino acids. V lost 1 base, J lost 9 bases, and 16 bases lay in between. Looked up from germline, CDR1 is GTSNPN and CDR2 is SVGIG (reference sequence). CDR3 sequence reads: CAWSGHPTASEQFF. The DNA of the CDR3 is TGTGCCTGGAGTGGCCATCCTACGGCCAGTGAGCAGTTCTTC.

V is TRBV28 and J is TRBJ2-7; unclear D gene. The V gene lost 7 bases and the J gene lost 3 bases, with 7 bases spanning the gap. The CDR3 sequence is 11 residues long. Per the germline V gene, CDR1 is MDHEN and CDR2 is SYDVKM. The chain's CDR3 is CASKKFYEQYF. The CDR3, as DNA: TGTGCCAGCAAAAAGTTCTACGAGCAGTACTTC. Together with reference TRBV28 and TRBJ2-7, the CDR3 gives the full variable domain: DVKVTQSSRYLVKRTGEKVFLECVQDMDHENMFWYRQDPGLGLRLIYFSYDVKMKEKGDIPEGYSVSREKKERFSLILESASTNQTSMYLCASKKFYEQYFGPGTRLTVT.

V is TRBV5-6 and J is TRBJ2-7, with 8 bases that match TRBD1. The CDR3 consists of 15 residues. Germline values: CDR1 SGHDT, CDR2 YYEEEE. With 0 bases clipped from V and 3 bases from J, the junction kept 5 bases outside the gene matches. The CDR3 loop is CASSLVGQGYYEQYF. In nucleotides, the CDR3 is TGTGCCAGCAGCTTGGTAGGACAGGGCTACTACGAGCAGTACTTC.